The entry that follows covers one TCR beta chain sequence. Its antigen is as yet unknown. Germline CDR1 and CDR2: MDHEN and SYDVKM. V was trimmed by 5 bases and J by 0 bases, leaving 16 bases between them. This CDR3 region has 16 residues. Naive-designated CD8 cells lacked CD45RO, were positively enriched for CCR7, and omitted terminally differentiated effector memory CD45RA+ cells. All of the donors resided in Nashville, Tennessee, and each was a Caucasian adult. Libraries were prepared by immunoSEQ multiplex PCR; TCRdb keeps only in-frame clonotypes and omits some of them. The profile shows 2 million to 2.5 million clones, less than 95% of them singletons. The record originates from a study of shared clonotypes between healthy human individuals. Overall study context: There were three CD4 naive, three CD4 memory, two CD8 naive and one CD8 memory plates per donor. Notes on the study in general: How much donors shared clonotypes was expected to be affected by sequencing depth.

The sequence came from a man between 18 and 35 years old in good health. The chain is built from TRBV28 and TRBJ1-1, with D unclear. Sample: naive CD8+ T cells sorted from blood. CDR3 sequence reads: CASSPPGVGMNTEAFF. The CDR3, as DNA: TGTGCCAGCAGTCCCCCCGGGGTGGGGATGAACACTGAAGCTTTCTTT.